The 21 T cell receptor beta chains reported below all come from one sample, sequenced in a study of blood T cells in healthy people across ages. A sample-barcoded 5' primer and a J-beta primer mix were used in a second PCR of roughly 6 to 12 cycles. Using its own MiXCR run on the 5' RACE reads, TCRdb lists one record per CDR3 protein. The sample shows around 1,500,000 distinct CDR3 sequences, around 42% of them seen only once. Material for sequencing was blood. These receptors all stem from a woman under 30 in good health.

Points on this clonotype: The junction and the germline gene differ at one end; a read error may be behind it. CDR3 sequence reads: CASSEDVLGSNEQFF. The CDR3 nucleotides read TGTGCCAGCAGCGAAGATGTACTAGGCAGCAATGAGCAGTTCTTC. V is TRBV3-1 and J is TRBJ2-1; D perhaps matches TRBD2 (5 bases). CDR1 LGHDT and CDR2 YNNKEL come from the germline V gene (reference sequence). The CDR3 contains 15 residues.

In its sample, this clonotype was seen once. The chain is built from TRBV11-1 and TRBJ2-1; D is unresolved. Germline V lookup: CDR1 SGHAT, CDR2 FQDESV (reference sequence). V shed 5 bases and J shed 5 bases, with 25 bases lying between them. CDR3 length: 18 residues. CDR3 region: CASSPRMAPFDINNEQFF. The DNA of the CDR3 is TGTGCCAGCAGCCCCAGGATGGCCCCCTTCGACATTAACAATGAGCAGTTCTTC.

The chain recombines TRBV7-2 with TRBJ1-2; D is uncertain. Trimming cost V 5 bases and J 4 bases, with 11 bases left between them. This CDR3 has 13 amino acids. Per the germline V gene, CDR1 is SGHTA and CDR2 is FQGNSA. The DNA for the CDR3 is TGTGCCAGCAGCGTAATCGAAGCCTATGGCTACACCTTC. Amino acids: CASSVIEAYGYTF. The whole variable domain, remainder taken from reference TRBV7-2 and TRBJ1-2, is GAGVSQSPSNKVTEKGKDVELRCDPISGHTALYWYRQSLGQGLEFLIYFQGNSAPDKSGLPSDRFSAERTGGSVSTLTIQRTQQEDSAVYLCASSVIEAYGYTFGSGTRLTVV.

The rearrangement uses TRBV9 and TRBJ2-7, with D hard to call. This CDR3 contains 12 residues. With 3 bases removed from V and 7 bases from J, the gap between germline ends came to 11 bases. The germline CDR1 and CDR2 sequences are SGDLS and YYNGEE. In DNA, the CDR3 is TGTGCCAGCAGCGCACATGACAATGAGCAGTACTTC. This encodes CASSAHDNEQYF.

This clonotype has more than one count but fewer than ten. The chain carries TRBV5-1 and TRBJ2-3, with 7 bases identical to TRBD1. The V gene's germline CDR1 is SGHRS and CDR2 YFSETQ. The CDR3 covers 14 residues. The V segment lost 3 bases and the J segment 5 bases; nucleotides outside the gene matches: 6. The CDR3 DNA is TGCGCCAGCAGCTCCCCGGGACAGCGAGATACGCAGTATTTT. This codes for CASSSPGQRDTQYF.

Comments on this clonotype: One end of the junction is discordant with germline, which a read error may explain. The chain recombines TRBV29-1 with TRBJ1-2, with D uncertain. This CDR3 is 12 amino acids long. Germline V gives CDR1 SQVTM, CDR2 ANQGSEA. The CDR3 loop is CSVDGGNHGYTF. The CDR3 coding sequence is TGCAGCGTTGACGGTGGTAACCATGGCTACACCTTC.

The chain is built from TRBV30 and TRBJ2-2; 7 bases map to TRBD1. CDR3 length: 15 amino acids. CDR1 GTSNPN and CDR2 SVGIG come from the germline V gene (reference sequence). Trimming at V came to 3 bases and at J to 3 bases, leaving 7 bases not matched to a gene. CDR3 loop: CAWRLRDRYTGELFF. CDR3 nucleotides: TGTGCCTGGAGGCTGAGGGACAGATACACCGGGGAGCTGTTTTTT.

This chain links TRBV7-9 with TRBJ2-1, with 8 bases matching TRBD2. Per the germline V gene, CDR1 is SEHNR and CDR2 is FQNEAQ (reference sequence). The V and J ends lost 1 base and 7 bases, in that order; junction bases with no gene match: 3. The CDR3 is 14 amino acids. CDR3: CASSLGSGVNEQFF. CDR3 in DNA: TGTGCCAGCAGCTTAGGTAGCGGGGTAAATGAGCAGTTCTTC.

This clonotype was observed a few times. The chain recombines TRBV9 with TRBJ2-3, with TRBD2 matching over 8 bases. Germline trimming cut 0 bases from V and 6 bases from J; bases unmatched to any gene: 9. CDR1 and CDR2 (germline): SGDLS, YYNGEE. The CDR3 is 16 amino acids. CDR3 protein: CASSVAGGLGPDTQYF. The DNA of the CDR3 is TGTGCCAGCAGCGTAGCGGGGGGGCTCGGGCCGGATACGCAGTATTTT.

V is TRBV4-1 and J is TRBJ2-7, with D hard to call. Germline CDR1 and CDR2: MGHRA and YSYEKL. V shed 1 base and J shed 1 base, with 8 bases lying between them. The CDR3 length is 14 residues. CDR3 amino acids: CASSQGADSYEQYF. The CDR3 region has the DNA TGCGCCAGCAGCCAAGGTGCAGATTCCTACGAGCAGTACTTC.

The chain carries TRBV11-2 and TRBJ1-6, with 9 bases lining up with TRBD1. Germline V gene data show CDR1 as SGHAT and CDR2 as FQNNGV. The CDR3 consists of 17 residues. Trimming cost V 5 bases and J 4 bases; bases outside gene matches: 9. CDR3 in amino acids: CASSPQQGALYNSPLHF. The CDR3 nucleotides are TGTGCCAGCAGCCCACAACAGGGGGCATTATATAATTCACCCCTCCACTTT.

V is TRBV6-6 and J is TRBJ1-2, with D possibly being TRBD1 (6 bases). In germline, CDR1 is MNHNY, CDR2 SVGAGI (reference sequence). Trimming shortened V by 4 bases and J by 3 bases, and 12 bases separated the two germline ends. This CDR3 contains 14 residues. In nucleotides, the CDR3 is TGTGCCAGCAGTTTGGGCAGGGGATACTATGGCTACACCTTC. Translation gives CASSLGRGYYGYTF.

A few counts support this clonotype. V usage is TRBV12-3 or TRBV12-4 and J usage is TRBJ1-6; perhaps TRBD1 as D (6 bases). V was clipped by 5 bases and J by 9 bases, with 20 bases between them. CDR3 length: 16 residues. The CDR3 protein is CASSNAGLGALSPLHF. The CDR3 DNA reads as TGTGCCAGCAGTAATGCAGGGCTGGGGGCGCTTTCACCCCTCCACTTT.

This clonotype was observed a handful of times. V and J are TRBV28 and TRBJ2-1, with 8 bases lining up with TRBD2. Germline CDR1 MDHEN, CDR2 SYDVKM. The junction had 8 bases not matched to a gene; V was cut back by 2 bases and J by 2 bases. The CDR3 spans 17 residues. CDR3 bases: TGTGCCAGCAGTTTAGGGTCGGGGGGGCCGCCCTACAATGAGCAGTTCTTC. Encoded protein: CASSLGSGGPPYNEQFF.

The rearrangement joins TRBV20-1 to TRBJ2-4, with D unresolved. The J call could be wrong; TRBJ2-7 is a better fit for the DNA end. Germline V gives CDR1 DFQATT, CDR2 SNEGSKA (reference sequence). The CDR3 length is 13 residues. In DNA form, the CDR3 reads TGCAGTGCTCGTCCTGGCGCCACCTACGAGCAGTACTTC. Translating it yields CSARPGATYEQYF.

This chain connects TRBV29-1 to TRBJ2-3, with D tentatively TRBD1 (5 bases). In germline, CDR1 is SQVTM, CDR2 ANQGSEA. V dropped 6 bases and J dropped 4 bases, with 20 bases sitting between them. This CDR3 region has 15 residues. The CDR3 here is CSVRSDKGYADTQYF. In DNA form, the CDR3 reads TGCAGCGTCCGCTCGGACAAGGGTTATGCAGATACGCAGTATTTT.

A remark on this clonotype: At one boundary the junction diverges from the germline segment, which might be a read error. V usage is TRBV4-2 and J usage is TRBJ2-2; a possible D gene is TRBD2 (5 bases). The germline V gene encodes CDR1 LGHNA and CDR2 YNFKEQ. The CDR3 spans 15 residues. The CDR3 sequence is CASSQDASYTGEPFF. Written as DNA, the CDR3 is TGTGCCAGCAGCCAAGATGCTAGCTACACCGGGGAGCCGTTTTTT.

J is TRBJ1-1 and V is TRBV20-1; D is unresolved. CDR1 is DFQATT, CDR2 SNEGSKA, per germline (reference sequence). The length of the CDR3 is 13 residues. Trimming left V 5 bases short and J 1 base short, with 11 bases between. The CDR3 loop reads CSADLTANTEAFF. CDR3 in DNA: TGCAGTGCTGATCTAACAGCGAACACTGAAGCTTTCTTT.

This clonotype was recorded a few times. The chain links TRBV6-5 to TRBJ2-3; D is uncertain. The CDR3 loop spans 14 amino acids. The germline V and J ends were trimmed by 0 bases and 5 bases, with 9 bases remaining between them. Germline CDR1 MNHEY, CDR2 SVGAGI. CDR3 nucleotides: TGTGCCAGCAGTTACTCGACCGGCCGAGATACGCAGTATTTT. Protein product: CASSYSTGRDTQYF.

The rearrangement joins TRBV2 to TRBJ2-7; D gene uncertain. The germline V gene encodes CDR1 SNHLY and CDR2 FYNNEI. This CDR3 spans 13 amino acids. Trimming removed 4 bases from V and 1 base from J, with 8 bases in between. The CDR3 nucleotides are TGTGCCAGCAGTGTGACACAATCCTACGAGCAGTACTTC. Its translation: CASSVTQSYEQYF. The full variable domain, in which reference TRBV2 and TRBJ2-7 provide the parts outside the CDR3, is EPEVTQTPSHQVTQMGQEVILRCVPISNHLYFYWYRQILGQKVEFLVSFYNNEISEKSEIFDDQFSVERPDGSNFTLKIRSTKLEDSAMYFCASSVTQSYEQYFGPGTRLTVT.

This clonotype has more than one count but fewer than ten. The V and J genes are TRBV5-1 and TRBJ2-4, with D perhaps given as TRBD1 or TRBD2 (5 bases each). The assigned J gene may be wrong: the sequence end matches TRBJ2-7 better. The CDR3 has 15 residues. Germline V gene data show CDR1 as SGHRS and CDR2 as YFSETQ. CDR3 loop: CASRVGTDFPYEQYF. In DNA, the CDR3 is TGCGCCAGCAGGGTTGGGACCGACTTTCCCTACGAGCAGTACTTC.